A single sample gave rise to the 15 T cell receptor beta chains below, sequenced in a study of early T cells in non-severe SARS-CoV-2 infection. Using its own MiXCR run on the 5' RACE reads, TCRdb lists one record per CDR3 protein. The sample lists around 53,000 distinct CDR3 sequences, approximately 9.4% occurring once. The sample comprised whole blood. All receptors come from an adult who was a healthcare worker with PCR-confirmed SARS-CoV-2 infection or an uninfected control (not recorded which).

This clonotype showed up just a few times. CDR3 sequence reads: CSANRDRGSTDTQYF. The CDR3 DNA is TGCAGTGCAAACCGGGACAGGGGAAGTACAGATACGCAGTATTTT. This rearrangement joins TRBV20-1 to TRBJ2-3; TRBD1 aligns across 10 bases. CDR3 length: 15 amino acids. With 6 bases clipped from V and 3 bases from J, the junction kept 9 bases outside the gene matches. Germline V gives CDR1 DFQATT, CDR2 SNEGSKA (reference sequence).

The chain uses TRBV20-1 and TRBJ1-2; D is perhaps TRBD1 (5 bases). Germline V CDR1 and CDR2: DFQATT, SNEGSKA (reference sequence). CDR3 size: 13 residues. With 4 bases removed from V and 4 bases from J, the gap between germline ends came to 13 bases. CDR3 amino acids: CSAMRGIGYGYTF. The CDR3 bases are TGCAGTGCTATGAGGGGCATTGGCTATGGCTACACCTTC.

The chain uses TRBV29-1 and TRBJ1-3; 8 nucleotides match TRBD1. V dropped 6 bases and J dropped 8; count of bases not matched to a gene: 6. CDR1 and CDR2 (germline): SQVTM, ANQGSEA. There are 12 residues in the CDR3. The CDR3 here is CSVGTTGDTIYF. The DNA for the CDR3 is TGCAGCGTCGGCACGACAGGGGACACCATATATTTT. Filled out from reference TRBV29-1 and TRBJ1-3, the complete variable domain reads SAVISQKPSRDICQRGTSLTIQCQVDSQVTMMFWYRQQPGQSLTLIATANQGSEATYESGFVIDKFPISRPNLTFSTLTVSNMSPEDSSIYLCSVGTTGDTIYFGEGSWLTVV.

This clonotype was seen once. The rearrangement joins TRBV5-1 to TRBJ2-3; TRBD2 aligns across 12 bases. From germline, CDR1 is SGHRS and CDR2 YFSETQ. This CDR3 comprises 18 residues. Germline trimming cut 4 bases from V and 2 bases from J; bases unmatched to any gene: 11. CDR3 in amino acids: CASSQLLGLAGPTDTQYF. CDR3 sequence (DNA): TGCGCCAGCAGCCAACTTCTCGGACTAGCGGGACCCACAGATACGCAGTATTTT.

The rearrangement uses TRBV27 and TRBJ2-7; TRBD2 agrees at 8 bases. Germline V gene sequence: CDR1 MNHEY, CDR2 SMNVEV (reference sequence). This CDR3 is 14 amino acids long. V dropped 2 bases and J dropped 4; count of bases not matched to a gene: 4. This CDR3 is CASSLGSGKYEQYF. The CDR3, as DNA: TGTGCCAGCAGTTTAGGTAGCGGGAAATACGAGCAGTACTTC.

This clonotype was observed a few times. V and J are TRBV5-5 and TRBJ2-3, with D possibly matching TRBD2 (5 bases). Germline assignment: CDR1 SGHKS and CDR2 YYEKEE (reference sequence). This CDR3 has 16 amino acids. V shed 3 bases and J shed 0 bases, with 14 bases lying between them. CDR3 nucleotide sequence: TGTGCCAGCAGCTGGAGCCCGTGGACTAGCACAGATACGCAGTATTTT. Translated: CASSWSPWTSTDTQYF.

This clonotype was picked up a small number of times. The chain recombines TRBV7-6 with TRBJ1-2; the match to TRBD1 covers 8 bases. The trim removed 0 bases at V and 8 bases at J, leaving 8 bases unmatched. Germline CDR1 reads SGHVS; CDR2 reads FNYEAQ. This CDR3 region has 15 residues. The CDR3 coding sequence is TGTGCCAGCAGCTTAGCGCCAGGGGGCGTAAGGGGCTACACCTTC. Encoded protein: CASSLAPGGVRGYTF.

This clonotype was observed a few times. This sequence joins TRBV27 and TRBJ2-1; the D gene is possibly TRBD2 (5 bases). Germline lookup yields CDR1 MNHEY and CDR2 SMNVEV (reference sequence). V lost 5 bases to trimming and J lost 6 bases, with 20 bases between them. The CDR3 length is 16 residues. The CDR3 DNA reads TGTGCCAGCAGTCTCCTCCCGGGGTCGGATATCAATGAGCAGTTCTTC. It encodes CASSLLPGSDINEQFF.

This clonotype came up many times. The V call is TRBV29-1, the J call TRBJ2-1; 14 nucleotides agree with TRBD2. CDR1 is SQVTM and CDR2 is ANQGSEA in the germline V gene. V trimming: 6 bases; J trimming: 10 bases; junction bases outside the gene matches: 5. The CDR3 has 13 residues. DNA for the CDR3: TGCAGCGTGGGGACTAGCGGGAGTAGCGAGCAGTTCTTC. Translating it yields CSVGTSGSSEQFF.

This clonotype has ten or more counts. The V call is TRBV6-2 or TRBV6-3, the J call TRBJ1-2; D call uncertain. The germline gives CDR1 MNHEY, CDR2 SVGEGT. The CDR3 covers 11 residues. V was pared by 7 bases and J by 2 bases, with 5 bases between. CDR3 loop: CASNTNYGYTF. The CDR3 DNA sequence: TGTGCCAGCAACACCAACTATGGCTACACCTTC.

This clonotype was counted only a few times. J is TRBJ2-1 and V is TRBV3-1, with 14 nucleotides matching TRBD2. The CDR3 extends over 17 amino acids. The V gene end was trimmed by 4 bases and the J gene end by 7 bases; junction bases not matched to a gene: 9. Per germline, CDR1 LGHDT and CDR2 YNNKEL (reference sequence). The CDR3 sequence: CASSPERLAGGGNEQFF. CDR3 nucleotides: TGTGCCAGCAGCCCGGAGAGACTAGCGGGAGGGGGGAATGAGCAGTTCTTC.

This clonotype was recorded many times. The chain combines TRBV28 with TRBJ2-7; D possibly corresponds to TRBD2 (6 bases). The CDR3 has 20 residues. Germline CDR1 MDHEN, CDR2 SYDVKM. V was pared by 1 base and J by 1 base, with 26 bases between. This CDR3 reads CASSLSWAGTHEGISYEQYF. CDR3 bases: TGTGCCAGCAGTTTATCATGGGCGGGAACACACGAAGGTATATCCTACGAGCAGTACTTC. The whole variable domain, remainder taken from reference TRBV28 and TRBJ2-7, is DVKVTQSSRYLVKRTGEKVFLECVQDMDHENMFWYRQDPGLGLRLIYFSYDVKMKEKGDIPEGYSVSREKKERFSLILESASTNQTSMYLCASSLSWAGTHEGISYEQYFGPGTRLTVT.

This clonotype came up a few times. CDR3 in amino acids: CASSSQPSGYTDTQYF. The CDR3 DNA follows: TGTGCCAGCAGCTCCCAACCAAGCGGGTACACAGATACGCAGTATTTT. The chain combines TRBV7-2 with TRBJ2-3, with D possibly being TRBD2 (6 bases). The V end was cut by 4 bases, the J end by 2 bases, with 16 bases between. CDR3 length equals 16 residues. Germline V gene sequence: CDR1 SGHTA, CDR2 FQGNSA.

This sequence joins TRBV28 and TRBJ1-1; D is unresolved. The CDR3 runs 15 residues. Trimming pared 4 bases from V and 1 base from J, leaving 13 bases between. CDR1 is MDHEN, CDR2 SYDVKM, per germline. The CDR3 protein is CASSSEEGRNTEAFF. The CDR3 nucleotides read TGTGCCAGCAGTTCCGAGGAGGGAAGGAACACTGAAGCTTTCTTT.

This clonotype was seen a handful of times. The chain joins TRBV2 to TRBJ2-3, with D tentatively TRBD1 or TRBD2 (5 bases each). This CDR3 spans 15 amino acids. Germline V gene data show CDR1 as SNHLY and CDR2 as FYNNEI. Trimming stripped 10 bases from V and 0 bases from J, with 17 bases between. The CDR3 nucleotides read TGTGCCACCCTCCCTCCGGGACCCAGCACAGATACGCAGTATTTT. Translating gives CATLPPGPSTDTQYF.